This T cell receptor beta chain was documented in a study of neurological immune-mediated disorders (dated by TCRdb to about 2019). A note on the overall study: Of the approximately 34 multiple sclerosis patients, approximately 30 had relapsing-remitting MS and 3 had secondary progressive MS. The study compared peripheral blood TCR-beta repertoires of HTLV-I-associated myelopathy (HAM/TSP) patients, multiple sclerosis patients and healthy controls using UMI-based sequencing. Longitudinal samples, technical triplicates and paired sorted CD4+ and CD8+ T-cell subsets, alongside PBMC samples, were included among the 106 TCR-beta libraries. The cohort included 60 to 70 subjects: roughly 15 with HAM/TSP, approximately 34 with multiple sclerosis, and roughly 20 healthy controls. On the study overall, not on this receptor specifically: The MS cluster was not associated with any clinical or MRI features, and the authors stated that larger cohorts are needed. Expanded clones from different subjects shared no identical CDR3 amino acid sequences, which suggests that TCR-beta repertoires were private in all groups. Repertoires from 18 of 34 MS patients were grouped by phylogenetic analysis into a cluster of related CDR3 sequences, suggesting a possible repertoire-level signature. TCR clonal expansion was greatest in HAM/TSP patients and smallest in MS patients, who ranked below even healthy controls.

This clonotype was seen many times. There is no known antigen for this receptor. The record has no base qualities; no much larger clone is one base away. The CDR3 numbers 15 residues from cysteine through phenylalanine. Only the CDR3 DNA is retained, 45 bases long and in frame from the first base. CDR1 and CDR2 are drawn from the germline V gene: SGDLS, YYNGEE. Trimming removed 3 bases from V and 4 bases from J, leaving 14 bases between the germline ends. cDNA was synthesized by template-switch 5'RACE using a primer carrying a 10-nucleotide random unique molecular identifier by which each TCR transcript was tagged. Every sequencing run yielded over 170 million TCR-beta sequences covering 15-18 subjects. Total RNA was extracted with the RNeasy kit. The KAPA Real-time Library Amplification kit was used to amplify TCR-beta VDJ regions with primers for the TCR constant region and the 5'RACE anchor. Sample indexes and Illumina adaptors were added in a first PCR, and a second PCR then increased library yield. The roughly 650 bp TCR product was size-selected on a 2% E-gel SizeSelection system after Ampure bead purification. Before pooling, libraries had their quality checked on a Bioanalyzer, their concentration measured with Qubit, and their quantity determined with the Kapa Library Quantification kit. Libraries were sequenced paired-end 2 x 150 bp on an Illumina HiSeq 2500. To increase sequence diversity, about 25-30% phiX was spiked into each library pool. The authors' analysis ran thus. The quality-filtered reads were processed with the UMI-based MiGEC pipeline, whose error correction step removed more than 80% of the raw TCR sequences. VDJ genes were aligned to IMGT germline references, and each clonotype was defined by a unique CDR3 amino acid sequence together with V-J genes. Clonal expansion, Shannon diversity and CDR3 relatedness (CalcPairwiseDistances, ClusterSamples) were evaluated with VDJtools, and phylogenetic trees were built with CLCbio workbench. Expanded clones were defined as having at least 8 unique UMIs, based on coefficient-of-variation modelling across technical triplicates. TCRdb handled the public reads itself, with Q25 trimming in fastp and clone calling in MiXCR, and kept productive beta chains. All rows with the same CDR3 protein become a single entry with the most common DNA and genes. The V and J calls here are based on TCRdb, not the publication. The sample includes more than 50,000 distinct CDR3 sequences, with about 3.2% observed a single time. The ten largest account for roughly 7% of the sample.

For unsorted PBMC libraries, 2 million PBMCs were used after storage in RNAlater at -80 degrees C until RNA extraction. The multiple sclerosis patients were enrolled in a US clinical protocol that used magnetic resonance imaging to evaluate disease progression. Peripheral blood underwent Ficoll-Hypaque density gradient centrifugation to isolate PBMCs, which were then cryopreserved in liquid nitrogen. The sequence came from a woman in her sixties or seventies with multiple sclerosis. The sequenced material came from PBMCs. The chain joins TRBV9 to TRBJ2-1; the D segment could be TRBD2, given 5 matching bases. This receptor has the CDR3 CASSGEGRPYNEQFF. The DNA is as follows: TGTGCCAGCAGCGGAGAGGGTCGGCCATACAATGAGCAGTTCTTC.